Listed here are 13 T cell receptor beta chains from one sample, sequenced in a study of identical twins. TCRdb processed the 5' RACE reads anew with MiXCR; each CDR3 protein has one entry. Among around 1.7 million distinct CDR3 sequences listed, less than 35% were seen once. Sequencing used cord blood. The receptors come from a newborn girl in good health.

V usage is TRBV6-1 and J usage is TRBJ2-1, with TRBD2 matching over 10 bases. This CDR3 region has 15 residues. Germline V gives CDR1 MNHNS, CDR2 SASEGT. V lost 0 bases, J lost 4 bases, and 0 bases stayed unmatched. The CDR3 DNA reads as TGTGCCAGCAGTGAAGCAGCGGGGGGGTACAATGAGCAGTTCTTC. Amino acids: CASSEAAGGYNEQFF.

This clonotype was seen a few times. The gene calls are TRBV20-1 and TRBJ2-3; 7 bases map to TRBD1. CDR1 DFQATT and CDR2 SNEGSKA come from the germline V gene (reference sequence). Germline trimming cut 5 bases from V and 2 bases from J; bases unmatched to any gene: 4. The CDR3 runs to 13 residues. As DNA, the CDR3 is TGCAGTGCTGACGGACAGGCCACAGATACGCAGTATTTT. Protein sequence: CSADGQATDTQYF.

CDR3 region: CASIGLARPYEQYF. CDR3 DNA sequence: TGTGCCAGCATCGGACTAGCGAGACCCTACGAGCAGTACTTC. The chain couples TRBV2 to TRBJ2-7; 9 bases map to TRBD2. CDR3 length: 14 amino acids. CDR1 and CDR2 from the germline V gene are SNHLY and FYNNEI. Trimming removed 7 bases from V and 2 bases from J; junction bases left unmatched: 6.

This chain links TRBV21-1 with TRBJ2-7; the D call of TRBD2 is as the table states it, not checked on the DNA. TRBV21-1 is termed a pseudogene. CDR3 length: 16 amino acids. The CDR3 sequence is CASSKLFSGSAHEQYF. The CDR3 DNA reads as TGTGCCAGCAGCAAGCTTTTTAGCGGGAGCGCCCACGAGCAGTACTTC.

The chain recombines TRBV7-9 with TRBJ1-2, with a weak D call TRBD1 (5 bases). The CDR3 runs to 15 residues. V gave up 5 bases and J gave up 2 bases, with 15 bases separating them. Germline V gene data show CDR1 as SEHNR and CDR2 as FQNEAQ (reference sequence). This CDR3 reads CASSLGASPNYGYTF. The CDR3, as DNA: TGTGCCAGCAGCCTCGGGGCTTCTCCCAACTATGGCTACACCTTC. Looking up the rest from reference TRBV7-9 and TRBJ1-2 gives the full variable domain: DTGVSQNPRHKITKRGQNVTFRCDPISEHNRLYWYRQTLGQGPEFLTYFQNEAQLEKSRLLSDRFSAERPKGSFSTLEIQRTEQGDSAMYLCASSLGASPNYGYTFGSGTRLTVV.

This chain joins TRBV9 and TRBJ1-1; 8 bases are shared with TRBD1. The V gene end was trimmed by 0 bases and the J gene end by 2 bases; junction bases not matched to a gene: 6. Germline CDR1 SGDLS, CDR2 YYNGEE. The CDR3 sequence is 16 residues long. This chain's CDR3 is CASSVGRTGRNTEAFF. The CDR3 coding sequence is TGTGCCAGCAGCGTAGGACGGACAGGGCGCAACACTGAAGCTTTCTTT.

V is TRBV7-9 and J is TRBJ2-1, with TRBD2 as a possible D gene (6 bases). Trimming stripped 3 bases from V and 0 bases from J, with 9 bases between. Germline-derived CDR1 and CDR2 are SEHNR and FQNEAQ (reference sequence). This CDR3 contains 15 residues. CDR3 in DNA: TGTGCCAGCAGCTTGCGGGACCACTCCTACAATGAGCAGTTCTTC. As protein: CASSLRDHSYNEQFF. The full variable domain, with the rest looked up from reference TRBV7-9 and TRBJ2-1, is DTGVSQNPRHKITKRGQNVTFRCDPISEHNRLYWYRQTLGQGPEFLTYFQNEAQLEKSRLLSDRFSAERPKGSFSTLEIQRTEQGDSAMYLCASSLRDHSYNEQFFGPGTRLTVL.

This clonotype turned up a few times. This CDR3 is CASSYSGGGGAEAFF. The CDR3 nucleotides read TGTGCCAGCAGTTACTCTGGGGGGGGAGGCGCTGAAGCTTTCTTT. This chain links TRBV6-6 with TRBJ1-1, with D perhaps TRBD1 (5 bases). CDR1 is MNHNY, CDR2 SVGAGI, per germline (reference sequence). The V end lost 0 bases, the J end lost 6 bases, and 14 bases lay between the germline ends. The CDR3 length is 15 residues.

In its sample, this clonotype was seen a few times. This chain connects TRBV6-5 to TRBJ2-3; 9 bases are shared with TRBD2. V shed 6 bases, J shed 0 bases, and the junction held 7 bases outside the gene matches. The CDR3 is made up of 16 amino acids. Germline V gene sequence: CDR1 MNHEY, CDR2 SVGAGI. The CDR3 coding sequence is TGTGCCAGCAGACTTGGACTAGCGTATAGCACAGATACGCAGTATTTT. It encodes CASRLGLAYSTDTQYF.

This chain links TRBV12-3 or TRBV12-4 with TRBJ2-3; a weak D match, TRBD1 (5 bases). V dropped 6 bases and J dropped 2 bases, with 15 bases sitting between them. This CDR3 region has 15 residues. CDR3 region: CASREQVSSTDTQYF. For the CDR3, the DNA is TGTGCCAGCAGGGAACAGGTTTCTTCCACAGATACGCAGTATTTT.

The sample holds a few counts of this clonotype. The gene calls are TRBV6-1 and TRBJ1-6; a weak D match, TRBD1 (5 bases). Trimming shortened V by 2 bases and J by 5 bases, and 13 bases separated the two germline ends. From germline, CDR1 is MNHNS and CDR2 SASEGT. This CDR3 has 16 amino acids. CDR3 sequence reads: CASSELWGRNNSPLHF. In DNA, the CDR3 is TGTGCCAGCAGTGAATTATGGGGGAGGAATAATTCACCCCTCCACTTT.

V gene TRBV12-3 or TRBV12-4 combines with J gene TRBJ2-1; D possibly uses TRBD1 or TRBD2 (5 bases each). V lost 7 bases to trimming and J lost 6 bases, with 16 bases between them. CDR3 length: 14 amino acids. The CDR3 DNA sequence: TGTGCCAGCACCTCCGGGACGGTGATCAATGAGCAGTTCTTC. Protein sequence: CASTSGTVINEQFF.

In this sample, this clonotype turned up a few times. The chain employs TRBV13 and TRBJ2-5; tentatively, D is TRBD1 (5 bases). Trimming stripped 2 bases from V and 7 bases from J, with 14 bases between. The CDR3 has 14 amino acids. Germline lookup yields CDR1 PRHDT and CDR2 FYEKMQ (reference sequence). This CDR3 reads CASSLRFRQGTQYF. Written as DNA, the CDR3 is TGTGCCAGCAGCTTAAGGTTCCGGCAGGGGACCCAGTACTTC.